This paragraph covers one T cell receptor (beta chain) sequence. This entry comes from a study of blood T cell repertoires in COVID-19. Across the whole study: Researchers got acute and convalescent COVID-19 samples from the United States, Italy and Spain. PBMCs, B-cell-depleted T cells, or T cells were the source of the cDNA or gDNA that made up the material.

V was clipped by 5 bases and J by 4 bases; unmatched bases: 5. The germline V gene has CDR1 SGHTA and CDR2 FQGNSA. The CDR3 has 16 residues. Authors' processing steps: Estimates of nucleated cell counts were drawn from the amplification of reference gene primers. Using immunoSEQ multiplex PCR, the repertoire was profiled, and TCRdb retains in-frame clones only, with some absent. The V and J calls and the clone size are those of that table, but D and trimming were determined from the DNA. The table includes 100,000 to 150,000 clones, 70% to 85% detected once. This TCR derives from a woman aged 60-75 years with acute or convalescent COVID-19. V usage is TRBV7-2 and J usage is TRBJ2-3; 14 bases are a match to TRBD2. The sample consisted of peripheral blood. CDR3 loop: CASSLRLAGGPDTQYF. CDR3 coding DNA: TGTGCCAGCAGCCTAAGACTAGCGGGGGGGCCAGATACGCAGTATTTT.